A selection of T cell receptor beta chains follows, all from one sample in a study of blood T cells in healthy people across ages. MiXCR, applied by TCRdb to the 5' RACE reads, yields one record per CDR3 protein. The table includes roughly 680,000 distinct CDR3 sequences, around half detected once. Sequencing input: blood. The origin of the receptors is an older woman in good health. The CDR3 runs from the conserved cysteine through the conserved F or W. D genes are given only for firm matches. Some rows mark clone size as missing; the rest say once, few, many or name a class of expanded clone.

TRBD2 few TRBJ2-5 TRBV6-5 CASSYGARRESEETQYF TGTGCCAGCAGTTACGGGGCCCGGCGGGAGTCCGAGGAGACCCAGTACTTC
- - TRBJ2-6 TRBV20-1 CSAHKGSGANVLTF TGCAGTGCTCACAAAGGATCTGGGGCCAACGTCCTGACTTTC
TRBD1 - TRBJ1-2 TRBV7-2 CASSLGTGQGGGGYTF TGTGCCAGCAGCTTAGGGACGGGACAGGGAGGAGGTGGCTACACCTTC
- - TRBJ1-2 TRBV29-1 CSVEGFDSYGYTF TGCAGCGTTGAAGGCTTCGATAGCTATGGCTACACCTTC
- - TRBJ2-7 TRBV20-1 CSAIGESYEQYF TGCAGTGCAATCGGGGAATCCTACGAGCAGTACTTC
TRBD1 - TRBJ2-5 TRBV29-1 CSGGQHRETQYF TGCAGCGGGGGACAGCATCGGGAGACCCAGTACTTC
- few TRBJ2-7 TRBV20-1 CSARVFRGSSYEQYF TGCAGTGCTAGGGTGTTTAGAGGGAGCTCCTACGAGCAGTACTTC
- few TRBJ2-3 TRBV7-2 CASSQAGTSTDTQYF TGTGCCAGCAGCCAAGCGGGTACTAGCACAGATACGCAGTATTTT
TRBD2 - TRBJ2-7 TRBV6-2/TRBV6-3 CASSANLAGVPDEQYF TGTGCCAGCAGTGCCAACCTAGCGGGAGTGCCAGACGAGCAGTACTTC
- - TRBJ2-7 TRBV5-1 CASSFVGQTNYEQYF TGCGCCAGCAGCTTTGTAGGACAGACTAACTACGAGCAGTACTTC
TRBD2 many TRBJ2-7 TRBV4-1 CASSREGSSYEQYF TGTGCCAGCTCCCGGGAGGGCAGCTCCTACGAGCAGTACTTC
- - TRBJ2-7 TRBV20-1 CSAPGLLYEQYF TGCAGTGCTCCCGGACTACTATACGAGCAGTACTTC
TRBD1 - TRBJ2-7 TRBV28 CASSLDRARSYEQYF TGTGCCAGCAGCCTCGACAGGGCAAGGTCCTACGAGCAGTACTTC
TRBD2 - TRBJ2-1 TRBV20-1 CSAKGGLVYNEQFF TGCAGTGCTAAGGGGGGACTAGTGTACAATGAGCAGTTCTTC
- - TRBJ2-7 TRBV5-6 CASSWIDRSSYEQYF TGTGCCAGCAGCTGGATTGATCGGAGCTCCTACGAGCAGTACTTC
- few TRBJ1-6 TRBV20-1 CSALPTGSYNSPLHF TGCAGTGCTTTACCGACAGGTTCCTATAATTCACCCCTCCACTTT
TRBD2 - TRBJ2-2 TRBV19 CASSPPGLAGVRTGELFF TGTGCCAGTAGCCCACCGGGACTAGCGGGAGTAAGGACCGGGGAGCTGTTTTTT